This TCR beta chain was sequenced during a study of cytomegalovirus exposure and HLA in healthy donors. While the first cohort had 650 to 850 subjects, the donors belonged to the separate validation cohort of more than 95 subjects. Profiled with immunoSEQ multiplex PCR; TCRdb holds only in-frame clones, not every one. The sample carries roughly 120,000 clones, less than 90% recorded once. Whole-study findings and limits: According to a later analysis, TCR clusters from the first cohort tended to co-occur in the roughly 110 validation repertoires.

V lost 5 bases and J 3 bases, leaving 11 bases between the germline ends. Germline V gene data show CDR1 as MNHEY and CDR2 as SMNVEV (reference sequence). The CDR3 consists of 13 residues. Of note for this clone: Its antigen is not identified.

The chain combines TRBV27 with TRBJ2-7; D gene unclear. Sequenced sample: PBMCs. The receptor's source is a man between 18 and 35 years old in good health and CMV-seropositive. The CDR3 DNA sequence: TGTGCCAGCAGTCCCGAATCTAGCTACGAGCAGTACTTC. As protein: CASSPESSYEQYF.